The next 32 T cell receptor beta chains were all read from a single sample in a study of blood T cell repertoires in COVID-19. This table comes from immunoSEQ multiplex PCR, and its TCRdb copy is limited to in-frame clones, with some not included. Counted here are 300,000 to 400,000 clones, 87% occurring once; the ten biggest clones make up just under 6.5%. The specimen was peripheral blood. These receptors were collected from a woman aged 50 to 65 with COVID-19, enrolled during active disease.

V and J are TRBV24-1 and TRBJ2-2; the match to TRBD2 covers 9 bases. The V gene's germline CDR1 is KGHDR and CDR2 SFDVKD. The V gene end was trimmed by 3 bases and the J gene end by 5 bases; junction bases not matched to a gene: 6. CDR3 length: 16 residues. In DNA form, the CDR3 reads TGTGCCACCAGTGATAGAGCGGGAGGTAGAACCGGGGAGCTGTTTTTT. It specifies CATSDRAGGRTGELFF.

The chain links TRBV4-1 to TRBJ2-1; 8 bases match TRBD2. Germline V CDR1 and CDR2: MGHRA, YSYEKL. With V trimmed by 2 bases and J by 6 bases, 9 bases remained unmatched. The CDR3 totals 16 residues. CDR3 protein: CASSQRREDILNEQFF. The CDR3 bases are TGCGCCAGCAGCCAAAGGCGGGAGGACATCCTCAATGAGCAGTTCTTC.

The count of this clone is one. This rearrangement joins TRBV5-1 to TRBJ2-1; maybe TRBD2 (6 bases). The V gene's germline CDR1 is SGHRS and CDR2 YFSETQ. There are 15 residues in the CDR3. V lost 4 bases and J lost 0, with 11 bases in between. DNA for the CDR3: TGCGCCAGCAGCACTAGCATGAGCTCCTACAATGAGCAGTTCTTC. Its protein is CASSTSMSSYNEQFF. Using reference TRBV5-1 and TRBJ2-1 for the parts outside the CDR3, the full variable domain is KAGVTQTPRYLIKTRGQQVTLSCSPISGHRSVSWYQQTPGQGLQFLFEYFSETQRNKGNFPGRFSGRQFSNSRSEMNVSTLELGDSALYLCASSTSMSSYNEQFFGPGTRLTVL.

The gene calls are TRBV25-1 and TRBJ2-1; the match to TRBD1 covers 8 bases. The CDR3 runs to 15 residues. The germline V gene encodes CDR1 MGHDK and CDR2 SYGVNS. V trimming: 5 bases; J trimming: 4 bases; junction bases outside the gene matches: 7. CDR3 in DNA: TGTGCCAGCAGTAGCCGACAGGGGATTTACAATGAGCAGTTCTTC. Amino acids: CASSSRQGIYNEQFF.

The genes are TRBV4-3 and TRBJ1-1; perhaps TRBD1 as D (6 bases). The germline V gene has CDR1 LGHNA and CDR2 YSLEER. Trimming pared 4 bases from V and 4 bases from J, leaving 28 bases between. The CDR3 consists of 19 residues. CDR3 sequence: CASSPNKGLTGLSGTEAFF. CDR3 nucleotide sequence: TGCGCCAGCAGCCCCAACAAAGGGTTGACAGGATTAAGTGGCACTGAAGCTTTCTTT.

The chain has TRBV10-1 and TRBJ2-3, with 9 positions matching TRBD2. V lost 9 bases to trimming and J lost 4 bases; unmatched junction nucleotides: 5. CDR3 length equals 13 residues. The germline gives CDR1 WNHNN, CDR2 SYGVQD (reference sequence). CDR3 in amino acids: CARGTSRPDTQYF. In nucleotides, the CDR3 is TGCGCCAGGGGGACTAGCAGACCAGATACGCAGTATTTT.

The chain has TRBV18 and TRBJ2-5, with D tentatively TRBD2 (6 bases). Trimming took 5 bases from V and 3 from J, leaving 13 bases between them. From germline, CDR1 is KGHSH and CDR2 LQKENI. The CDR3 sequence is 14 residues long. The CDR3 DNA reads TGTGCCAGCTCAGTCCCGGGACTCAAAGAGACCCAGTACTTC. Protein sequence: CASSVPGLKETQYF.

The V gene is TRBV6-5, the J gene TRBJ2-3, with 7 bases lining up with TRBD1. Germline V CDR1 and CDR2: MNHEY, SVGAGI. This CDR3 is 15 amino acids long. V lost 6 bases and J lost 0; bases outside the gene matches: 6. This CDR3 reads CASSPQGLSTDTQYF. DNA for the CDR3: TGTGCCAGCAGCCCACAGGGGCTAAGCACAGATACGCAGTATTTT.

The genes are TRBV7-9 and TRBJ2-7; 9 positions match TRBD1. Looked up from germline, CDR1 is SEHNR and CDR2 is FQNEAQ (reference sequence). V was clipped by 4 bases and J by 5 bases; unmatched bases: 6. This CDR3 is built from 14 residues. Here the CDR3 DNA reads TGTGCCAGCAGCTCACACAGGGGGCAGGACGAGCAGTACTTC. It specifies CASSSHRGQDEQYF.

Here the CDR3 reads CASSVGLGTGLVEQYF. The CDR3 nucleotides read TGTGCCAGCAGCGTTGGGCTGGGGACAGGGTTAGTCGAGCAGTACTTC. The V call is TRBV9, the J call TRBJ2-7; the match to TRBD1 covers 9 bases. The V segment lost 2 bases and the J segment 6 bases; nucleotides outside the gene matches: 12. Germline CDR1 reads SGDLS; CDR2 reads YYNGEE. This CDR3 comprises 16 residues.

The V and J genes are TRBV6-5 and TRBJ2-7; TRBD2 is a possible D gene (5 bases). The CDR3 consists of 13 residues. Germline V gene lookup returns CDR1 MNHEY and CDR2 SVGAGI. V gave up 7 bases and J gave up 1 base, with 11 bases separating them. CDR3 coding DNA: TGTGCCAGCAAACGAGGGTTGTCCTACGAGCAGTACTTC. Translated: CASKRGLSYEQYF.

J is TRBJ1-1 and V is TRBV11-2; 7 positions agree with TRBD1. V lost 5 bases, J lost 0 bases, and 6 bases stayed unmatched. Looked up from germline, CDR1 is SGHAT and CDR2 is FQNNGV. CDR3 length: 15 amino acids. This CDR3 is CASSRWGQMNTEAFF. The CDR3 DNA reads TGTGCCAGCAGCCGATGGGGACAGATGAACACTGAAGCTTTCTTT. The variable domain in full, with the rest retrieved from reference TRBV11-2 and TRBJ1-1, is EAGVAQSPRYKIIEKRQSVAFWCNPISGHATLYWYQQILGQGPKLLIQFQNNGVVDDSQLPKDRFSAERLKGVDSTLKIQPAKLEDSAVYLCASSRWGQMNTEAFFGQGTRLTVV.

The chain uses TRBV10-3 and TRBJ1-1; D gene uncertain. Germline values: CDR1 ENHRY, CDR2 SYGVKD. CDR3 size: 13 residues. V shed 6 bases and J shed 1 base, with 9 bases lying between them. CDR3 loop: CAIRTVTNTEAFF. The CDR3 coding sequence is TGTGCCATCAGAACAGTAACGAACACTGAAGCTTTCTTT.

The chain couples TRBV9 to TRBJ1-1; D gene uncertain. The CDR3 sequence is 14 residues long. CDR1 is SGDLS and CDR2 is YYNGEE in the germline V gene. V shed 0 bases and J shed 8 bases, with 14 bases lying between them. CDR3 sequence (DNA): TGTGCCAGCAGCGTAGTAGCCGGGGAAGTCGAAGCTTTCTTT. Amino acids: CASSVVAGEVEAFF.

This rearrangement joins TRBV19 to TRBJ1-1, with TRBD1 as a possible D gene (5 bases). V was cut by 4 bases and J by 0 bases, with 12 bases left in between. Germline CDR1 and CDR2: LNHDA and SQIVND (reference sequence). The CDR3 is made up of 15 amino acids. CDR3 in amino acids: CASSTMAGLNTEAFF. CDR3 bases: TGTGCCAGTAGTACAATGGCAGGGTTGAACACTGAAGCTTTCTTT.

The chain combines TRBV5-4 with TRBJ2-2, with 9 bases identical to TRBD1. The CDR3 loop spans 16 amino acids. J was trimmed by 4 bases and V by 4 bases; bases with no gene match: 8. Germline assignment: CDR1 SGHNT and CDR2 YYREEE (reference sequence). CDR3 coding DNA: TGTGCCAGCAGCGAACCACAGGGGGCGCCCACCGGGGAGCTGTTTTTT. Amino acids: CASSEPQGAPTGELFF.

This clone showed up just once. The V gene is TRBV2, the J gene TRBJ2-7; TRBD2 matches at 11 bases. CDR1 and CDR2 from the germline V gene are SNHLY and FYNNEI. J gave up 6 bases and V 5 bases, and 6 bases lay outside the gene matches. The CDR3 runs 14 residues. The CDR3 DNA follows: TGTGCCAGCAGTTTAGCGGGAGGGCCCTCCGAGCAGTACTTC. Translated: CASSLAGGPSEQYF.

The CDR3 bases are TGTGCCAGCAGCCCTACGAGGGGACAGAGGAACTATGGCTACACCTTC. The encoded protein is CASSPTRGQRNYGYTF. The V and J genes are TRBV4-2 and TRBJ1-2; 7 positions match TRBD1. V shed 4 bases and J 2 bases; nucleotides not matched to a gene: 10. The CDR3 totals 16 residues. CDR1 is LGHNA, CDR2 YNFKEQ, per germline.

The V call is TRBV11-2, the J call TRBJ2-5; TRBD2 is a possible D gene (6 bases). V was clipped by 4 bases and J by 1 base, with 13 bases between them. The CDR3 totals 15 residues. CDR1 and CDR2 (germline): SGHAT, FQNNGV. The CDR3 DNA reads as TGTGCCAGCAGCTCCCCAGGGAGGACCCAAGAGACCCAGTACTTC. Protein product: CASSSPGRTQETQYF.

This clone appeared a single time. J is TRBJ1-1 and V is TRBV24-1; 8 bases map to TRBD1. V shed 11 bases, J shed 0 bases, and the junction held 7 bases outside the gene matches. Germline CDR1 reads KGHDR; CDR2 reads SFDVKD. The CDR3 covers 14 residues. The CDR3 sequence: CAILDRGMNTEAFF. For the CDR3, the DNA is TGTGCCATTTTAGACAGGGGAATGAACACTGAAGCTTTCTTT.

This clone was picked up a small number of times. The J gene is TRBJ1-3, the V gene TRBV27, with TRBD1 matching 10 bases. The CDR3 is 18 amino acids. Germline V lookup: CDR1 MNHEY, CDR2 SMNVEV (reference sequence). V trimming: 1 base; J trimming: 3 bases; junction bases outside the gene matches: 9. Here the CDR3 reads CASSLLTGGDLFGNTIYF. CDR3 nucleotides: TGTGCCAGCAGTTTATTGACAGGGGGCGACCTCTTTGGAAACACCATATATTTT.

For the CDR3, the DNA is TGCGCCAGCAGCTTGTCGTACGGAGCCGAGGCGGATTCACCCCTCCACTTT. Translation gives CASSLSYGAEADSPLHF. V and J are TRBV5-1 and TRBJ1-6; D not resolved. Trimming left V 1 base short and J 8 bases short, with 19 bases between. The CDR3 consists of 17 residues. CDR1 and CDR2 (germline): SGHRS, YFSETQ. The full variable domain, completed using reference TRBV5-1 and TRBJ1-6, is KAGVTQTPRYLIKTRGQQVTLSCSPISGHRSVSWYQQTPGQGLQFLFEYFSETQRNKGNFPGRFSGRQFSNSRSEMNVSTLELGDSALYLCASSLSYGAEADSPLHFGNGTRLTVT.

The chain employs TRBV11-2 and TRBJ2-7; 9 bases agree with TRBD2. This CDR3 region has 16 residues. From germline, CDR1 is SGHAT and CDR2 FQNNGV. J was trimmed by 1 base and V by 3 bases; bases with no gene match: 7. CDR3 in DNA: TGTGCCAGCAGCTTCCGCCGACTAGCGGAATCCTACGAGCAGTACTTC. This gives the protein CASSFRRLAESYEQYF. Full variable domain (missing parts from reference TRBV11-2 and TRBJ2-7): EAGVAQSPRYKIIEKRQSVAFWCNPISGHATLYWYQQILGQGPKLLIQFQNNGVVDDSQLPKDRFSAERLKGVDSTLKIQPAKLEDSAVYLCASSFRRLAESYEQYFGPGTRLTVT.

V is TRBV28 and J is TRBJ1-1, with TRBD1 as a possible D gene (5 bases). The V end was cut by 6 bases, the J end by 4 bases, with 15 bases between. The CDR3 contains 14 residues. From germline, CDR1 is MDHEN and CDR2 SYDVKM. CDR3 sequence: CASSLQVSGTEAFF. The CDR3 bases are TGTGCCAGCAGCCTACAGGTTTCTGGCACTGAAGCTTTCTTT.

The chain links TRBV6-2 or TRBV6-3 to TRBJ2-7, with TRBD2 matching 11 bases. The CDR3 covers 17 residues. Unmatched junction bases numbered 12, after V lost 2 bases and J lost 6 bases. Germline-derived CDR1 and CDR2 are MNHEY and SVGEGT. CDR3 nucleotide sequence: TGTGCCAGCAGTTACGGGCTGCGAACTAGCGGGAGTGGCGAGCAGTACTTC. Translation gives CASSYGLRTSGSGEQYF.

This sequence joins TRBV6-5 and TRBJ1-1; the match to TRBD1 covers 8 bases. The V and J ends lost 5 bases and 8 bases, in that order; junction bases with no gene match: 13. CDR3 length: 15 residues. Germline values: CDR1 MNHEY, CDR2 SVGAGI. CDR3 coding DNA: TGTGCCAGCAGTACGACCGGGACAGGCGATAAGGAAGCTTTCTTT. Encoded protein: CASSTTGTGDKEAFF.

The chain carries TRBV11-3 and TRBJ2-7; perhaps TRBD1 as D (5 bases). Trimming took 3 bases from V and 1 from J, leaving 16 bases between them. CDR1 SGHNT and CDR2 YENEEA come from the germline V gene. CDR3 length: 16 amino acids. For the CDR3, the DNA is TGTGCCAGCAGCTTCGATGACCTGGGGCTGTCCTACGAGCAGTACTTC. Translation: CASSFDDLGLSYEQYF.

This clone was detected only once. The chain uses TRBV6-5 and TRBJ2-7; 11 nucleotides line up with TRBD1. Losses at the gene ends were 9 bases for V and 6 bases for J; bases not matched to a gene: 7. The CDR3 runs to 13 residues. From germline, CDR1 is MNHEY and CDR2 SVGAGI. The CDR3 loop reads CASYRGQGGEQYF. For the CDR3, the DNA is TGTGCCAGTTACCGGGGACAGGGGGGCGAGCAGTACTTC.

This clone was counted once. The chain links TRBV6-2 or TRBV6-3 to TRBJ1-3, with 9 bases identical to TRBD1. CDR3 length: 15 residues. V dropped 5 bases and J dropped 4; count of bases not matched to a gene: 6. Germline V lookup: CDR1 MNHEY, CDR2 SVGEGT. The CDR3 coding sequence is TGTGCCAGCAGTGGAACAGGGGGCGTCGGAAACACCATATATTTT. As protein: CASSGTGGVGNTIYF.

This clone was observed a few times. V gene TRBV5-4 combines with J gene TRBJ1-2; no clear D gene. CDR1 and CDR2 (germline): SGHNT, YYREEE (reference sequence). Trimming pared 0 bases from V and 7 bases from J, leaving 13 bases between. The CDR3 loop spans 14 amino acids. In DNA, the CDR3 is TGTGCCAGCAGCTTGGCACAGCTTGAGAGTGGCTACACCTTC. Its translation: CASSLAQLESGYTF.

The CDR3 DNA is TGTGCCAGCAGCCCACGGACAGGTAGATACGACAATGAGCAGTTCTTC. This translates into CASSPRTGRYDNEQFF. The chain recombines TRBV7-2 with TRBJ2-1; 7 nucleotides line up with TRBD1. Germline loops: CDR1 SGHTA, CDR2 FQGNSA. This CDR3 is 16 amino acids long. V was clipped by 5 bases and J by 5 bases; unmatched bases: 12.

V is TRBV2 and J is TRBJ1-1; the D gene is possibly TRBD1 (6 bases). Germline-derived CDR1 and CDR2 are SNHLY and FYNNEI. V gave up 6 bases and J gave up 4 bases, with 15 bases separating them. The CDR3 runs to 14 residues. The chain's CDR3 is CASRSTGGATEAFF. The CDR3 coding sequence is TGTGCCAGCAGATCGACGGGGGGGGCCACTGAAGCTTTCTTT.